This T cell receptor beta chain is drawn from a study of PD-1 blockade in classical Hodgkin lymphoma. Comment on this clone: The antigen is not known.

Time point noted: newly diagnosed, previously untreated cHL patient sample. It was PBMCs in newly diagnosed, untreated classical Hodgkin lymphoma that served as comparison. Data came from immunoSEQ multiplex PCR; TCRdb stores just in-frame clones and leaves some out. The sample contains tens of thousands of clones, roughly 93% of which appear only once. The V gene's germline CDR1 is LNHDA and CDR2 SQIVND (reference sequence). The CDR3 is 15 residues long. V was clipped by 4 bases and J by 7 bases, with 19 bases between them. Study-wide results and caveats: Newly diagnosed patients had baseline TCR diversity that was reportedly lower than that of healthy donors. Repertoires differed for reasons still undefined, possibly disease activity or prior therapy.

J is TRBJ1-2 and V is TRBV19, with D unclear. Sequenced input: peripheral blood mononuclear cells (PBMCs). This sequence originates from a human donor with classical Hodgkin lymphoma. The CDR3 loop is CASSTRTDFPGGYTF. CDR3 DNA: TGTGCCAGTAGTACTCGGACCGATTTCCCTGGTGGCTACACCTTC.